This paragraph covers one TCR beta chain sequence. Time point given: patch test 2, 6 weeks after DPC sensitization. Treatment denoted: therapeutic diphenylcyclopropenone sensitization with weekly scalp DPC. Each CDR3 protein gets one entry after TCRdb re-called the RACE reads with MiXCR. The table has approximately 90,000 distinct CDR3 sequences, approximately 10% seen once. This sample was included in a study of human T cells and chemical hapten exposure. The source of this sequence is a middle-aged man with alopecia areata. Some clones in this sample may be carry-over from other donors' samples. The sequencing here drew on whole blood, taken in connection with sensitization to the hapten diphenylcyclopropenone (DPC).

As DNA, the CDR3 is TGTGCCAGCAGTTACCCCGACAGGGTGAGAACCTACGAGCAGTACGTC. Translation gives CASSYPDRVRTYEQYV. The chain recombines TRBV6-5 with TRBJ2-7; 7 positions match TRBD1. Germline assignment: CDR1 MNHEY and CDR2 SVGAGI. Losses at the gene ends were 2 bases for V and 2 bases for J; bases not matched to a gene: 9. This CDR3 is built from 16 residues.